This TCR beta chain was captured by sequencing in a study of T cells after posttransplantation cyclophosphamide. Overall study results and limits: TRB overlap between skin or GI tissue T cells and blood was limited.

This CDR3 has 14 amino acids. V lost 5 bases and J 0 bases, leaving 10 bases between the germline ends. Germline loops: CDR1 PRHDT, CDR2 FYEKMQ (reference sequence). The protocol was immunoSEQ multiplex PCR, while the TCRdb copy is restricted to in-frame clones and leaves out a portion. The record shows some 43,000 clones for this sample, with no singletons present. In this sample, this clone turned up many times. Its antigen is as yet unknown. This sequence joins TRBV13 and TRBJ1-1; D is possibly TRBD1 (6 bases). The clonotype originates from a man aged 35-49 years in good health, CMV-negative, and a related stem cell transplant donor. Sequencing used PBMCs. In DNA form, the CDR3 reads TGTGCCAGCAGCAACGGACAGATGAACACTGAAGCTTTCTTT. Translation: CASSNGQMNTEAFF.